This TCR beta chain appears in the sequencing data of a study of blood T cell repertoires in COVID-19. Overall study: Spain, Italy and the United States supplied samples that represented acute and convalescent COVID-19. The cDNA or gDNA used as material had been derived from T cells, B-cell-depleted T cells, or PBMCs.

In the original analysis: Nucleated cell counts were estimated from reference gene primer amplification. TCRdb keeps only in-frame clones here, not all; method: immunoSEQ multiplex PCR. V and J calls and clone size are as listed in that table; D and trimming were resolved from the DNA. The sample contains approximately 300,000 clones, roughly 88% of which appear only once. CDR3 length: 14 amino acids. Trimming stripped 2 bases from V and 1 base from J, with 9 bases between. In germline, CDR1 is SGHVS, CDR2 FNYEAQ. Concerning this clone itself: The same CDR3 is also encoded by other DNA sequences in this sample.

The TCR comes from a woman in her forties or fifties with acute or convalescent COVID-19. The gene calls are TRBV7-6 and TRBJ2-7; possibly TRBD1 for D (5 bases). The sequencing input was peripheral blood. Written as DNA, the CDR3 is TGTGCCAGCAGCTTAAGCCAGGGATCCTACGAGCAGTACTTC. This codes for CASSLSQGSYEQYF.